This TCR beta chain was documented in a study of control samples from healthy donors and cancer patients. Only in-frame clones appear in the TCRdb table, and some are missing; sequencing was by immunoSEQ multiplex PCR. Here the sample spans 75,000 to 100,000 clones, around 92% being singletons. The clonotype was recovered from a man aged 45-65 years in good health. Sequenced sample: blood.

The CDR3, as DNA: TGTGCCAGCACGTCAGGGGCCCAAGAGACCCAGTACTTC. Its translation is CASTSGAQETQYF. The chain carries TRBV11-3 and TRBJ2-5; maybe TRBD1 (6 bases). Trimming cost V 7 bases and J 1 base, with 10 bases left between them. This CDR3 contains 13 residues. Germline V gene data show CDR1 as SGHNT and CDR2 as YENEEA.